Shown below are 10 T cell receptor beta chains from a single sample sequenced in a study of cytomegalovirus exposure and HLA in healthy donors. PCR was performed using 60 Vbeta and 13 Jbeta primers. Clones were sequenced by immunoSEQ multiplex PCR, and TCRdb holds only the in-frame ones, with some missing. The data hold around 130,000 clones, with around 72% observed a single time. The sequenced sample was PBMCs. Source of these receptors: a woman younger than 35 in good health and CMV-seronegative.

The genes are TRBV6-1 and TRBJ1-2; no reliable D call. The germline V and J ends were trimmed by 7 bases and 1 base, with 10 bases remaining between them. Germline lookup yields CDR1 MNHNS and CDR2 SASEGT. The CDR3 covers 13 residues. CDR3 loop: CASTTGINYGYTF. CDR3 coding DNA: TGTGCCAGCACTACGGGGATTAACTATGGCTACACCTTC.

The chain uses TRBV5-1 and TRBJ2-5; D may be TRBD2 (6 bases). V shed 0 bases and J shed 5 bases, with 17 bases lying between them. In germline, CDR1 is SGHRS, CDR2 YFSETQ. This CDR3 is 16 amino acids long. The CDR3 protein is CASSLAGISGGETQYF. CDR3 nucleotides: TGCGCCAGCAGCTTGGCCGGCATTAGCGGAGGCGAGACCCAGTACTTC.

The chain has TRBV6-1 and TRBJ2-1; D is possibly TRBD2 (6 bases). In germline, CDR1 is MNHNS, CDR2 SASEGT. The CDR3 extends over 13 amino acids. V lost 1 base, J lost 8 bases, and 9 bases lay in between. In DNA, the CDR3 is TGTGCCAGCAGTGAAGGGACTATGGATGAGCAGTTCTTC. It encodes CASSEGTMDEQFF.

The V and J genes are TRBV4-1 and TRBJ2-1, with 7 bases aligning to TRBD1. The CDR3 contains 19 residues. After removal of 0 bases from V and 0 bases from J, the junction contained 11 bases not matched to a gene. Per germline, CDR1 MGHRA and CDR2 YSYEKL. This chain's CDR3 is CASSQDITGAESSYNEQFF. The CDR3 DNA reads TGCGCCAGCAGCCAAGATATAACAGGGGCGGAAAGCTCCTACAATGAGCAGTTCTTC.

The chain carries TRBV30 and TRBJ1-5; D is possibly TRBD1 (6 bases). V lost 1 base, J lost 2 bases, and 6 bases lay in between. Germline CDR1 is GTSNPN and CDR2 is SVGIG (reference sequence). The CDR3 sequence is 13 residues long. DNA for the CDR3: TGTGCCTGGAGTGAGGGGGGCAATCAGCCCCAGCATTTT. This encodes CAWSEGGNQPQHF.

The chain is built from TRBV30 and TRBJ1-1, with a tentative D call TRBD1 (5 bases). The CDR3 sequence is 14 residues long. CDR1 is GTSNPN, CDR2 SVGIG, per germline (reference sequence). V dropped 4 bases and J dropped 4 bases, with 16 bases sitting between them. DNA for the CDR3: TGTGCCTGGATTGCCTCCGCGGGGGTCACTGAAGCTTTCTTT. This encodes CAWIASAGVTEAFF.

The J gene is TRBJ2-1, the V gene TRBV2; tentative D call: TRBD2 (6 bases). The germline V and J ends were trimmed by 8 bases and 6 bases, with 8 bases remaining between them. CDR1 SNHLY and CDR2 FYNNEI come from the germline V gene. There are 11 residues in the CDR3. The CDR3 DNA follows: TGTGCCAGCGCGGGGTTCAATGAGCAGTTCTTC. Translated: CASAGFNEQFF.

The CDR3 nucleotides read TGTGCCAGCAGCGTTAGCGGGAGGAACTCTGGGGCCAACGTCCTGACTTTC. This gives the protein CASSVSGRNSGANVLTF. The rearrangement joins TRBV9 to TRBJ2-6, with TRBD2 matching over 10 bases. CDR1 is SGDLS, CDR2 YYNGEE, per germline. The CDR3 contains 17 residues. The V and J ends lost 2 bases and 0 bases, in that order; junction bases with no gene match: 2.

The chain carries TRBV5-1 and TRBJ1-4; D might be TRBD1 (5 bases). The CDR3 has 16 amino acids. V was shortened by 1 base and J by 0 bases, with 10 bases between the two germline ends. Germline CDR1 is SGHRS and CDR2 is YFSETQ. The CDR3: CASSLTGYSTNEKLFF. The CDR3 DNA sequence: TGCGCCAGCAGCTTGACAGGTTATTCAACTAATGAAAAACTGTTTTTT.

The chain has TRBV4-2 and TRBJ2-3, with D unresolved. Per germline, CDR1 LGHNA and CDR2 YNFKEQ. V dropped 2 bases and J dropped 0 bases, with 9 bases sitting between them. CDR3 length: 15 residues. The CDR3 DNA reads TGTGCCAGCAGCCAACAACACGCTAGCACAGATACGCAGTATTTT. It specifies CASSQQHASTDTQYF.